These T cell receptor beta chains were read from a single sample in a study of blood T cell repertoires in COVID-19. Using immunoSEQ multiplex PCR, the repertoire was profiled, and TCRdb retains in-frame clones only, with some absent. This sample yields fewer than 250,000 clones, of which around 85% are seen a single time; 9.5% to 15% belongs to the top ten. The source material was peripheral blood. Receptors were obtained from a woman aged 45 to 65 with acute or convalescent COVID-19. The CDR3 runs from the conserved cysteine through the conserved F or W. A D gene is named only where the DNA matches it firmly. Expanded clones are given a class, and other clones once, few, many or no size at all.

TRBV5-4,TRBJ2-3,-,-,CASRHAGRGSTDTQYF,TGTGCCAGCAGGCACGCGGGGAGAGGTTCCACAGATACGCAGTATTTT
TRBV27,TRBJ2-7,TRBD1,-,CASSLGTGLEQYF,TGTGCCAGCAGTTTGGGGACAGGGCTCGAGCAGTACTTC
TRBV18,TRBJ2-2,TRBD2,-,CASSPMSGSNTGELFF,TGTGCCAGCTCACCAATGAGCGGGAGTAACACCGGGGAGCTGTTTTTT
TRBV18,TRBJ2-2,TRBD1,-,CASSPLTGAGELFF,TGTGCCAGCTCACCGCTCACAGGGGCCGGGGAGCTGTTTTTT
TRBV19,TRBJ2-1,-,-,CASSIVLAHNEQFF,TGTGCCAGTAGTATCGTACTAGCCCACAATGAGCAGTTCTTC
TRBV10-3,TRBJ2-7,-,-,CAAQTGSIKQYF,TGTGCCGCCCAGACCGGGAGTATAAAGCAGTACTTC
TRBV11-3,TRBJ1-1,-,-,CASSPRGRGPYEAFF,TGTGCCAGCAGCCCAAGGGGTCGCGGCCCTTATGAAGCTTTCTTT
TRBV24-1,TRBJ2-4,-,few,CATSDPGHPAKNIQYF,TGTGCCACCAGTGATCCGGGACATCCTGCCAAAAACATTCAGTACTTC
TRBV5-1,TRBJ2-3,-,-,CASSLASDTQYF,TGCGCCAGCAGCTTGGCTTCAGATACGCAGTATTTT
TRBV2,TRBJ1-5,TRBD1,-,CASSEAGDRVRQPQHF,TGTGCCAGCAGTGAAGCTGGGGACAGGGTGCGGCAGCCCCAGCATTTT
TRBV28,TRBJ2-2,TRBD1,-,CASSLPGQGITGELFF,TGTGCCAGCAGTTTACCCGGACAGGGGATCACCGGGGAGCTGTTTTTT
TRBV11-2,TRBJ2-7,TRBD1,-,CASSLEEGTGGIYEQYF,TGTGCCAGCAGCTTAGAAGAAGGGACAGGGGGCATCTACGAGCAGTACTTC
TRBV5-6,TRBJ2-3,TRBD2,-,CASSPVAGAADTQYF,TGTGCCAGCAGCCCTGTAGCGGGAGCGGCAGATACGCAGTATTTT